This T cell receptor beta chain is from a study of T cell repertoires in cytomegalovirus infection. Study in general: CMV infection plus the matching HLA type was flagged by public TCR beta signatures.

TCRdb re-analysed the reads in MiXCR, keeping a single row per CDR3 protein. The sample carries hundreds of thousands of distinct CDR3 sequences, 24% recorded once. V shed 5 bases and J shed 5 bases, with 13 bases lying between them. The germline CDR1 and CDR2 sequences are SGHTA and FQGTGA. There are 14 residues in the CDR3. Regarding the study as a whole: Clonotypes of TCR beta that were HLA-C-restricted and CMV-specific dominated the ex vivo response. The cumulative frequency of public TCR beta families distinguished individuals who carried CMV together with the relevant HLA.

As for this clonotype: Its antigen is currently unknown.

This clonotype was obtained from a human donor in good health (CMV status not recorded). Some clones in this sample may be carry-over from other donors' samples. Sequencing input: CD8+ T cells from PBMCs. The chain links TRBV7-3 to TRBJ2-1; D might be TRBD1 (6 bases). CDR3 in amino acids: CASSPGVQDNEQFF. The CDR3 DNA follows: TGTGCCAGCAGCCCAGGGGTTCAGGACAATGAGCAGTTCTTC.